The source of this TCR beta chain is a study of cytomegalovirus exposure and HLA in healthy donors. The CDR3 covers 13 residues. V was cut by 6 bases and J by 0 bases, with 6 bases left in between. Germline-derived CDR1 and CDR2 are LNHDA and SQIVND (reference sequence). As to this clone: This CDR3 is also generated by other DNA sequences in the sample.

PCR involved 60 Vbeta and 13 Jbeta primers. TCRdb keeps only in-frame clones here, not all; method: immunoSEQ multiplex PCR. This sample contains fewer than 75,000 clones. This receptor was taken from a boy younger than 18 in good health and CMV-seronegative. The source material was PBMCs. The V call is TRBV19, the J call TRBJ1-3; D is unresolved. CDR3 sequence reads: CASRQFSGNTIYF. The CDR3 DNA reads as TGTGCCAGTAGACAGTTCTCTGGAAACACCATATATTTT.